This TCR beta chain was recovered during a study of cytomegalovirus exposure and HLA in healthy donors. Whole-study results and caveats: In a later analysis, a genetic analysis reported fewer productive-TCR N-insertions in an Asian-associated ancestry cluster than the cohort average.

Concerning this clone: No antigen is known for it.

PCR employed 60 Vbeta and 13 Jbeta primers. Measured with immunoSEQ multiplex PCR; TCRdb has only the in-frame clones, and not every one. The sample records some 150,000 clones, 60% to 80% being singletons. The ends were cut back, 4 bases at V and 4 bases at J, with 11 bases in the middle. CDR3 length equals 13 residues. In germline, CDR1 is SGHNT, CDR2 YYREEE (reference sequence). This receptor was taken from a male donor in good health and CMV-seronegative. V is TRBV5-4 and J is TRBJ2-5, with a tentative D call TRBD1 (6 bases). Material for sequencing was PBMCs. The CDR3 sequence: CASSPRGSETQYF. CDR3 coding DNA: TGTGCCAGCAGCCCCAGGGGATCAGAGACCCAGTACTTC.